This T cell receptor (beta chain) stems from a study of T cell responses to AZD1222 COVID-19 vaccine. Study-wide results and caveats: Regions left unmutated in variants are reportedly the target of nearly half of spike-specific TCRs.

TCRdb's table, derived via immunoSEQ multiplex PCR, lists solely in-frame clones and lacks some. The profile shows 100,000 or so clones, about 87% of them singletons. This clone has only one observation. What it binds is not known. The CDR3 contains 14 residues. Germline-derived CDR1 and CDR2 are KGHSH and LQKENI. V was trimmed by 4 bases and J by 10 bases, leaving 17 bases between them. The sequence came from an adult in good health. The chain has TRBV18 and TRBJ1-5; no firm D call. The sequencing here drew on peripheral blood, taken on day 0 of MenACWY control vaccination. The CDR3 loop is CASSLDGLKPPQHF. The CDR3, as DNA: TGTGCCAGCTCACTAGACGGGTTAAAACCTCCCCAGCATTTT. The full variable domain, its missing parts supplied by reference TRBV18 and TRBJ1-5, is NAGVMQNPRHLVRRRGQEARLRCSPMKGHSHVYWYRQLPEEGLKFMVYLQKENIIDESGMPKERFSAEFPKEGPSILRIQQVVRGDSAAYFCASSLDGLKPPQHFGDGTRLSIL.